What follows describes a single T cell receptor beta chain. The target antigen is unknown. These data are taken from a study of cytomegalovirus exposure and HLA in healthy donors. General study findings and limits: The study assumed roughly uniform donor sequencing depth for presence/absence analyses.

Per germline, CDR1 SEHNR and CDR2 FQNEAQ (reference sequence). The CDR3 has 17 residues. V lost 5 bases and J lost 0; bases outside the gene matches: 10. Primers: 60 Vbeta forward and 13 Jbeta reverse. Profiled with immunoSEQ multiplex PCR; TCRdb holds only in-frame clones, not every one. The sample yields roughly 130,000 clones, roughly 82% seen once. The gene calls are TRBV7-9 and TRBJ2-1; TRBD1 matches at 7 bases. The receptor's source is a man aged 50 to 60 in good health and CMV-seronegative. Input material: PBMCs. CDR3 amino acids: CASSADHRGSSYNEQFF. CDR3 in DNA: TGTGCCAGCAGCGCGGACCACAGGGGAAGCTCCTACAATGAGCAGTTCTTC.